A selection of T cell receptor beta chains follows, all from one sample in a study of T cells in Graves' hyperthyroidism and ophthalmopathy. From the multiplex PCR reads, TCRdb called clonotypes with MiXCR, one entry per CDR3 protein. The sample contains hundreds of thousands of distinct CDR3 sequences, about 22% of which appear only once. Material: blood. Receptors originate from a woman between 70 and 85 years old with Graves' ophthalmopathy. The CDR3 runs from the conserved cysteine through the conserved F or W.

J gene | V gene | CDR3 protein
TRBJ1-3 | TRBV12-3/TRBV12-4 | CASSSYTRSGNTIYF
TRBJ2-1 | TRBV7-9 | CASKTSGPPGEQFF
TRBJ2-3 | TRBV4-1 | CASSQDRNGRVTDTQYF
TRBJ2-1 | TRBV3-1 | CASSRRPSGLAGLNEQFF
TRBJ2-5 | TRBV30 | CAWSRQAWETQYF
TRBJ2-2 | TRBV2 | CASSEGSGTGELFF
TRBJ2-5 | TRBV7-2 | CASSLVGFGTEETQYF
TRBJ2-5 | TRBV7-6 | CASSLDRRRETQYF
TRBJ1-1 | TRBV19 | CASSIRDSQNTEAFF
TRBJ1-5 | TRBV28 | CASSLSLRGGQPQHF
TRBJ2-7 | TRBV6-1 | CASSLGELMVQYF
TRBJ2-7 | TRBV5-1 | CASSSGGRTYEQYF
TRBJ2-3 | TRBV10-3 | CAISGGDGSTDTQYF
TRBJ2-5 | TRBV4-1 | CASSQDPGLAGRETQYF
TRBJ1-1 | TRBV9 | CASSVDVVNTEAFF
TRBJ2-1 | TRBV30 | CAWEVGGTREHEQFF
TRBJ1-1 | TRBV20-1 | CSAPGGDRESFF
TRBJ1-2 | TRBV2 | CASIKGTGTTNNYGYTF
TRBJ1-1 | TRBV30 | CAWSGQGGEAFF
TRBJ2-7 | TRBV5-1 | CASSPEGLGYEQYF
TRBJ2-5 | TRBV7-2 | CASSWGRTSGAQETQYF
TRBJ2-7 | TRBV12-3/TRBV12-4 | CASSLSSGSFIRFEQYF
TRBJ2-1 | TRBV7-9 | CASSLGLADRNEQFF
TRBJ2-1 | TRBV4-1 | CASSQGLPGTYNNEQFF
TRBJ2-4 | TRBV2 | CASSEIGNIQYF
TRBJ2-3 | TRBV6-2/TRBV6-3 | CASGESGVPTDTQYF
TRBJ2-7 | TRBV27 | CASSRSGLGPYEQYF
TRBJ1-6 | TRBV30 | CAWSLAGSSYNSPLHF
TRBJ1-3 | TRBV4-1 | CASSQGRSYSGNTIYF
TRBJ2-1 | TRBV3-1 | CASNAGAGPYNEQFF
TRBJ1-6 | TRBV6-2/TRBV6-3 | CASMGHHNSPLHF
TRBJ2-7 | TRBV28 | CASSFSGPYEQYF
TRBJ1-1 | TRBV20-1 | CSARVAGGTEAFF
TRBJ2-3 | TRBV6-1 | CASRAGLAGGTDTQYF
TRBJ1-6 | TRBV20-1 | CSATVGQGANSPLHF
TRBJ1-2 | TRBV12-3/TRBV12-4 | CASREQGHGYTF
TRBJ2-1 | TRBV3-1 | CASSHNGQGAHNEQFF
TRBJ1-4 | TRBV6-5 | CASSSSGTGGEKLFF
TRBJ2-7 | TRBV3-1 | CATGQGWEQYF
TRBJ1-5 | TRBV10-1 | CARLSDSSNQPQHF
TRBJ2-7 | TRBV30 | CAWTPGRDRGYEQYF
TRBJ2-7 | TRBV2 | CASRQYLGGEQYF
TRBJ2-7 | TRBV20-1 | CSASESSGGPYEQYF
TRBJ2-2 | TRBV3-1 | CASSQRVGRATGELFF
TRBJ1-5 | TRBV28 | CASSSGGGPGNQPQHF
TRBJ2-3 | TRBV18 | CASLKGLADRDTQYF
TRBJ2-3 | TRBV5-1 | CASSSTSLYTDTQYF
TRBJ2-3 | TRBV18 | CASSTTGVDTQYF
TRBJ2-2 | TRBV12-3/TRBV12-4 | CASSLRRWTGELFF
TRBJ2-7 | TRBV12-3/TRBV12-4 | CASSFSGREHEQYF
TRBJ2-3 | TRBV2 | CASSEGTQPTDTQYF
TRBJ2-5 | TRBV9 | CASSVAGAETQYF
TRBJ2-3 | TRBV7-9 | CASSPGTGSDTQYF
TRBJ1-2 | TRBV28 | CASRTGAQNYGYTF
TRBJ2-7 | TRBV5-6 | CASKAGPGEQYF
TRBJ1-1 | TRBV6-5 | CASSYRRGTANTEAFF
TRBJ2-7 | TRBV28 | CASSTGGPYSYEQYF
TRBJ2-7 | TRBV4-2 | CASSQAAGQGDYEQYF
TRBJ1-5 | TRBV27 | CASSNSGNQPQHF